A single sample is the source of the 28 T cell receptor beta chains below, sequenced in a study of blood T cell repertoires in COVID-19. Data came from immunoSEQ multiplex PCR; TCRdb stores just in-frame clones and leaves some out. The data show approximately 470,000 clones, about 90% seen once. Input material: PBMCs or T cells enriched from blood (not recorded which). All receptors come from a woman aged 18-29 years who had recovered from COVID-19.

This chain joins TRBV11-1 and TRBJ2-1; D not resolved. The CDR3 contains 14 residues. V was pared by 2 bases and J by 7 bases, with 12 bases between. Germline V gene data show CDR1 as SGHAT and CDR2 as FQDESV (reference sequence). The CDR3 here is CASSLNYERNEQFF. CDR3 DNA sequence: TGTGCCAGCAGCTTAAACTATGAGAGGAATGAGCAGTTCTTC.

The CDR3 loop reads CAISELNTEAFF. CDR3 DNA: TGTGCCATCAGTGAGCTAAACACTGAAGCTTTCTTT. This chain joins TRBV10-3 and TRBJ1-1, with D hard to call. This CDR3 has 12 amino acids. Germline V CDR1 and CDR2: ENHRY, SYGVKD. Trimming left V 2 bases short and J 2 bases short, with 3 bases between.

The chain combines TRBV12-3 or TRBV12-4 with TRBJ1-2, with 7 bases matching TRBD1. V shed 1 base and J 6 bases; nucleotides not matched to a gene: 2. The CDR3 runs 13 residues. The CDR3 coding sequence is TGTGCCAGCAGTTTAGGAGGGGGCGATGGCTACACCTTC. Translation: CASSLGGGDGYTF.

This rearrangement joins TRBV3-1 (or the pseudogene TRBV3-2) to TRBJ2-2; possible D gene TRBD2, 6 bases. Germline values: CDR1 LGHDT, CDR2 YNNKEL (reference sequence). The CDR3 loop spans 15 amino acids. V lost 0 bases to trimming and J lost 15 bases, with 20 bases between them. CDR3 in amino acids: CASSQEGMAGGGMFF. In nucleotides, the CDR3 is TGTGCCAGCAGCCAAGAAGGAATGGCCGGAGGAGGGATGTTTTTT.

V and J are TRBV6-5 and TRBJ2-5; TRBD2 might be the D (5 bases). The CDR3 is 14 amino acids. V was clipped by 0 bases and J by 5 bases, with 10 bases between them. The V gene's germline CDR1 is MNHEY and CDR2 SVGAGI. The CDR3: CASSYSRVVETQYF. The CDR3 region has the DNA TGTGCCAGCAGTTACTCGAGGGTAGTCGAGACCCAGTACTTC.

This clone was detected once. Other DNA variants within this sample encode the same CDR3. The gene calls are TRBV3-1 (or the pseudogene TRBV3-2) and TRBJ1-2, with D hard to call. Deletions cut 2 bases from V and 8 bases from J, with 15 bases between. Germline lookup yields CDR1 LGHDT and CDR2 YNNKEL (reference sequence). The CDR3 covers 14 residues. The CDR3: CASSQTTVFPGYTF. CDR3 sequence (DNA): TGTGCCAGCAGCCAAACTACGGTCTTTCCCGGCTACACCTTC.

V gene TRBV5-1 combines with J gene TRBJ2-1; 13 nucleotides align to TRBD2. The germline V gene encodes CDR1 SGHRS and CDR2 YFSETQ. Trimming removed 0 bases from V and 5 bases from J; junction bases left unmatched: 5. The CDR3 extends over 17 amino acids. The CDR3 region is CASSLGLAGGWNNEQFF. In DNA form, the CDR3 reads TGCGCCAGCAGCTTGGGACTAGCGGGGGGATGGAACAATGAGCAGTTCTTC.

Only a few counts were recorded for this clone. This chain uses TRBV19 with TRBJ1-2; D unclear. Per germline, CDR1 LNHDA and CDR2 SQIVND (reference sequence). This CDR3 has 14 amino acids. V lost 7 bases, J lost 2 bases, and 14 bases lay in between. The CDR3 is CASTTTAGNYGYTF. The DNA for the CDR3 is TGTGCCAGTACGACTACGGCAGGAAACTATGGCTACACCTTC.

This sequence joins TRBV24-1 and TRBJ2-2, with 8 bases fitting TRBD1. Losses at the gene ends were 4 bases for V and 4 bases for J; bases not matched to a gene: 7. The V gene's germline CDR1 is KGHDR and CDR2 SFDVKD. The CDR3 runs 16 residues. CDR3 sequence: CATSDSTGAGTGELFF. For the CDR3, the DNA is TGTGCCACCAGTGACTCGACAGGGGCGGGCACCGGGGAGCTGTTTTTT.

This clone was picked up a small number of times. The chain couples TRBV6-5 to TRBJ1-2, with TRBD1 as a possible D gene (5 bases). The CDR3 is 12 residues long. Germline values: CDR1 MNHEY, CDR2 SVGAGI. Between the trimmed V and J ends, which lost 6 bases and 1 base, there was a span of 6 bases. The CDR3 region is CASRTVNYGYTF. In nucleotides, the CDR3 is TGTGCCAGCAGGACAGTTAACTATGGCTACACCTTC.

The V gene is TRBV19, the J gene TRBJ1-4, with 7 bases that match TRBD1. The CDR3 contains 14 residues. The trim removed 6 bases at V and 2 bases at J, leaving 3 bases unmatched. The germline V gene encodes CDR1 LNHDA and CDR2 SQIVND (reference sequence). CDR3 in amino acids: CASREGATNEKLFF. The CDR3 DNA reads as TGTGCCAGTAGAGAGGGGGCGACTAATGAAAAACTGTTTTTT.

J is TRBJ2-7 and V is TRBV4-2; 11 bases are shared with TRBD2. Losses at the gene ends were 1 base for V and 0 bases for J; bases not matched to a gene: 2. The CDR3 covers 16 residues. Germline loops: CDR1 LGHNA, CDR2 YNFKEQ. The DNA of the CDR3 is TGTGCCAGCAGCCAAGGACTAGCGGGGAGCTCCTACGAGCAGTACTTC. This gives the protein CASSQGLAGSSYEQYF.

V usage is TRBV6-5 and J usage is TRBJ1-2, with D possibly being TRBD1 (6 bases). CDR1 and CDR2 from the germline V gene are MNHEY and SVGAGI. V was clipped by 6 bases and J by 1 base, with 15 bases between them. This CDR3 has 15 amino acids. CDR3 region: CASSGTLENNYGYTF. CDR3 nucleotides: TGTGCCAGCAGCGGGACACTGGAAAATAACTATGGCTACACCTTC.

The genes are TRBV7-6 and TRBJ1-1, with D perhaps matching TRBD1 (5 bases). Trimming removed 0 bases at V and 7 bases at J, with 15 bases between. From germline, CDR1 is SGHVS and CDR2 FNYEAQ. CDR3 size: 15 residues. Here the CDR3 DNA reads TGTGCCAGCAGCTTAGCCCTCGGAGGGGTGATTGAAGCTTTCTTT. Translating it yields CASSLALGGVIEAFF.

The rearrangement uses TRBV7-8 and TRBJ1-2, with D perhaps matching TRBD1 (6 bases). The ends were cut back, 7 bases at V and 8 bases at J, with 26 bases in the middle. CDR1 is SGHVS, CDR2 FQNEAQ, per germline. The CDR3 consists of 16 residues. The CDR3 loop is CASTYRLPGGAGGYTF. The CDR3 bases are TGTGCCAGCACCTATCGTCTCCCTGGGGGGGCGGGCGGCTACACCTTC.

CDR3 coding DNA: TGCGCCAGTGGCGCCGGACAGTCAAGCGGAAACACCATATATTTT. It specifies CASGAGQSSGNTIYF. The genes are TRBV5-1 and TRBJ1-3; tentative D call: TRBD1 (6 bases). V was shortened by 8 bases and J by 4 bases, with 19 bases between the two germline ends. The CDR3 consists of 15 residues. CDR1 is SGHRS and CDR2 is YFSETQ in the germline V gene.

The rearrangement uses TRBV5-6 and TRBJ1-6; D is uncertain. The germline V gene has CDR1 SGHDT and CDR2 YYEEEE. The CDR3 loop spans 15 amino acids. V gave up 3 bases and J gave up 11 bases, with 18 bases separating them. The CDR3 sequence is CASSYGPSPGAPLHF. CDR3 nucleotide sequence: TGTGCCAGCAGCTACGGACCCTCCCCCGGGGCACCCCTCCACTTT.

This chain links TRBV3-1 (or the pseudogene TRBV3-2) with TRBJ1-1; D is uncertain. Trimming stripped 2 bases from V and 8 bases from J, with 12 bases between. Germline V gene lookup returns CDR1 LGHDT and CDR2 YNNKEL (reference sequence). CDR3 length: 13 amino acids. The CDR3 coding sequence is TGTGCCAGCAGCCAACGGGGATCTGGCGAAGCTTTCTTT. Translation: CASSQRGSGEAFF.

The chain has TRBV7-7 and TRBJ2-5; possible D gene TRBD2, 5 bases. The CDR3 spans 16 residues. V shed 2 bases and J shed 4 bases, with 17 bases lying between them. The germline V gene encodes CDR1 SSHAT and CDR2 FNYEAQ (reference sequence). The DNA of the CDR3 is TGTGCCAGCAGCTTATACTCCTCCAGTGGAGGAGAGACCCAGTACTTC. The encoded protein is CASSLYSSSGGETQYF.

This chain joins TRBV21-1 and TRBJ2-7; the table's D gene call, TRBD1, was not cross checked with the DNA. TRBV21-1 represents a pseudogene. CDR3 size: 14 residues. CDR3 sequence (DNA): TGTGCCAGCGGGGGCCGGTTGAGCTCCTACGAGCAGTACTTC. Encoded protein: CASGGRLSSYEQYF.

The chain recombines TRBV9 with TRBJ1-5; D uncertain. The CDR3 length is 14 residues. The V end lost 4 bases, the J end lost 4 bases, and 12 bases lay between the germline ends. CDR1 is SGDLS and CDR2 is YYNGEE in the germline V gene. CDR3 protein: CASSPQGGNQPQHF. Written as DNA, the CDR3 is TGTGCCAGCAGCCCCCAAGGAGGAAATCAGCCCCAGCATTTT.

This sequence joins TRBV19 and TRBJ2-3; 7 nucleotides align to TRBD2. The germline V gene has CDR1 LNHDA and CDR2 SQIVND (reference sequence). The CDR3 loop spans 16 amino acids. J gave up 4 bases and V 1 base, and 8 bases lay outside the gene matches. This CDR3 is CASSIAGRGVADTQYF. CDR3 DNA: TGTGCCAGTAGTATAGCGGGACGGGGGGTTGCAGATACGCAGTATTTT.

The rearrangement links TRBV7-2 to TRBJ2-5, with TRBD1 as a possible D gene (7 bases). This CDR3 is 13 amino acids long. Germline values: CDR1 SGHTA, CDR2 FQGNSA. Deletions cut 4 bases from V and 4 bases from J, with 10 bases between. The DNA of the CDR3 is TGTGCCAGCAGCTCGCAGGGGGGAGAGACCCAGTACTTC. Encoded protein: CASSSQGGETQYF.

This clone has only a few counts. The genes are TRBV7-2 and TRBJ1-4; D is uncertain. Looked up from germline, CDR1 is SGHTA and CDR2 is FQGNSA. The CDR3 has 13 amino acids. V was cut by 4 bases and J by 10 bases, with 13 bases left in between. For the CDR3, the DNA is TGTGCCAGCAGCTCGTATGGGCTTCCAAAACTGTTTTTT. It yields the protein CASSSYGLPKLFF.

Here the CDR3 DNA reads TGTGCCAGCAGCATAAATGGGGGGACAGAAGCTATAGGAGCTTTCTTT. Amino acid sequence: CASSINGGTEAIGAFF. The chain recombines TRBV21-1 with TRBJ1-1; no check of the table's D call, TRBD1, against the DNA was made. TRBV21-1 is a known pseudogene. CDR3 length: 16 residues.

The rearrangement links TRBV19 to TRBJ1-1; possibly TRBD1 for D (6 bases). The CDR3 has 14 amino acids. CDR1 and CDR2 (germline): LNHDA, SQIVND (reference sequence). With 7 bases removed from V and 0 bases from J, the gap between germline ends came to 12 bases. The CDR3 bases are TGTGCCAGTACCACTACAGGGTTGAACACTGAAGCTTTCTTT. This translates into CASTTTGLNTEAFF.

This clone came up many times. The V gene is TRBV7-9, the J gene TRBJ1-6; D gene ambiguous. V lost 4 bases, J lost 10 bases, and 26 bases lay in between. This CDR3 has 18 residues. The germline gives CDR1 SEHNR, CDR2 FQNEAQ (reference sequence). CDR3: CASSSPTRTDPLRSPLHF. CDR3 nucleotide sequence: TGTGCCAGCAGCTCGCCGACCCGAACCGATCCCTTGCGGTCACCCCTCCACTTT.

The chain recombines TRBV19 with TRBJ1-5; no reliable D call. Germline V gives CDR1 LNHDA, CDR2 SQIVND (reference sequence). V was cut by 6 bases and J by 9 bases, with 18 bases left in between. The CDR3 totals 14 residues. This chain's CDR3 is CASSNAPTAGPQHF. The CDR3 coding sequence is TGTGCCAGTAGCAACGCCCCCACCGCAGGGCCCCAGCATTTT.